This T cell receptor beta chain appears in the sequencing data of a study of vaccination effects on CD4 cells after COVID-19. Across the whole study: Median timing of post-vaccine samples was 72 days after the second dose. Study conclusions and caveats: Marked contraction was observed in infection-induced and vaccine-induced clones late after vaccination.

This clone was recorded a few times. The antigen is not known. TCRdb keeps only in-frame clones here, not all; method: immunoSEQ multiplex PCR. The data show 30,000 or so clones, over 65% seen once. The CDR3 runs 16 residues. CDR1 is SGHDT and CDR2 is YYEEEE in the germline V gene. V lost 3 bases and J 4 bases, leaving 16 bases between the germline ends. Peptide-pool stimulation followed by sequencing identified expanded antigen-specific CD4+ clonotypes in the ViraFEST assay. Following culture for around 10 days, CD4+ T cells were isolated. Two doses of BNT162b2 or mRNA-1273 vaccine were administered to participants. Vaccine recipients had no previous SARS-CoV-2 infection; their nucleocapsid antibodies were negative. On day 3 and again on day 7, half the medium was replaced with IL-2 medium.

This clonotype originated in a human donor who received a COVID-19 vaccine. The sample consisted of CD4+ T cells from PBMCs cultured with HCoV-NL63 spike peptides, taken after COVID-19 vaccination. V gene TRBV5-6 combines with J gene TRBJ2-2; D not certain. CDR3 nucleotides: TGTGCCAGCAGCTACGCCGGGTCATCCATCACCGGGGAGCTGTTTTTT. Its protein is CASSYAGSSITGELFF.